This T cell receptor (beta chain) was recorded in a study of OX40 agonist ivuxolimab in advanced cancers. In the study overall: Across the patients, intravenous ivuxolimab was delivered every 2 weeks at 0.01 to 10 mg/kg. The study, taken as a whole, reports: Clonal expansion from baseline to week 6 occurred in both CD4+ and CD8+ T cells.

Concerning this clone itself: What it binds is not known.

Profiled with immunoSEQ multiplex PCR; TCRdb holds only in-frame clones, not every one. The table shows around 85,000 clones, with about 90% occurring only once. The TCR was taken from an adult with an advanced solid tumor such as melanoma, head and neck, liver or kidney cancer. Sequences were derived from CD4+ or CD8+ T cells sorted from blood, sampled in a trial of the OX40 agonist ivuxolimab.

The chain's CDR3 is CASSLYNTGELFF. The CDR3 bases are TGTGCCAGCAGTTTATATAACACCGGGGAGCTGTTTTTT. This chain joins TRBV28 and TRBJ2-2; D unclear. CDR3 length: 13 residues. The ends were cut back, 1 base at V and 2 bases at J, with 2 bases in the middle. Germline V gene sequence: CDR1 MDHEN, CDR2 SYDVKM.